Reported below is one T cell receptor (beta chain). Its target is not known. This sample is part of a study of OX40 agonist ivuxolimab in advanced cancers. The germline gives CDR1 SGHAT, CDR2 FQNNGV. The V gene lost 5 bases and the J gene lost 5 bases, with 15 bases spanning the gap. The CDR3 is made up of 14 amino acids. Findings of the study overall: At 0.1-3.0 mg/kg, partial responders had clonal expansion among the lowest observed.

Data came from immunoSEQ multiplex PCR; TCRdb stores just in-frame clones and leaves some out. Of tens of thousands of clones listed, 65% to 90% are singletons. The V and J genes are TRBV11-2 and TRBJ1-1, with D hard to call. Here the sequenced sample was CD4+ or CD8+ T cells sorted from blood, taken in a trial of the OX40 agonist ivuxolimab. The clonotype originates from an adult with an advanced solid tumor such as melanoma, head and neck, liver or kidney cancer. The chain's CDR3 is CASSLRRMGTEAFF. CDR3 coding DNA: TGTGCCAGCAGCCTACGAAGGATGGGGACTGAAGCTTTCTTT. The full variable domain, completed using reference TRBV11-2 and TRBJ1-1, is EAGVAQSPRYKIIEKRQSVAFWCNPISGHATLYWYQQILGQGPKLLIQFQNNGVVDDSQLPKDRFSAERLKGVDSTLKIQPAKLEDSAVYLCASSLRRMGTEAFFGQGTRLTVV.